A single sample is the source of the 12 T cell receptor beta chains below, sequenced in a study of blood T cell repertoires in COVID-19. The protocol was immunoSEQ multiplex PCR, while the TCRdb copy is restricted to in-frame clones and leaves out a portion. The repertoire holds approximately 200,000 clones, with roughly 80% as singletons. Sample: peripheral blood. The receptors shown here come from a young woman who had recovered from COVID-19.

The J gene is TRBJ1-1, the V gene TRBV6-5, with D perhaps TRBD1 (5 bases). Germline assignment: CDR1 MNHEY and CDR2 SVGAGI. Trimming removed 2 bases at V and 2 bases at J, with 12 bases between. The CDR3 extends over 15 amino acids. The CDR3: CASSYGASVNTEAFF. The CDR3 nucleotides are TGTGCCAGCAGTTACGGGGCCAGCGTTAACACTGAAGCTTTCTTT.

The CDR3 region has the DNA TGTGCCATCAGTGGGGGGGACACTGAAGCTTTCTTT. Amino acid sequence: CAISGGDTEAFF. The V and J genes are TRBV10-3 and TRBJ1-1, with D maybe TRBD1 (5 bases). The V and J ends lost 4 bases and 3 bases respectively, with 6 bases between them. CDR3 length: 12 residues. Germline lookup yields CDR1 ENHRY and CDR2 SYGVKD.

The rearrangement joins TRBV6-2 or TRBV6-3 to TRBJ1-4; 8 positions agree with TRBD1. The CDR3 contains 14 residues. CDR1 is MNHEY, CDR2 SVGEGT, per germline. V trimming: 6 bases; J trimming: 8 bases; junction bases outside the gene matches: 8. CDR3 residues: CASSLRTGKEKLFF. The CDR3 DNA reads as TGTGCCAGCAGCCTCCGGACAGGGAAGGAAAAACTGTTTTTT.

CDR3 sequence (DNA): TGTGCCAGCTCACAAGGGACAGGGGGCTACAATGAGCAGTTCTTC. Amino acids: CASSQGTGGYNEQFF. The chain is built from TRBV18 and TRBJ2-1, with 11 bases fitting TRBD1. The CDR3 runs to 15 residues. Trimming took 4 bases from V and 3 from J; bases not matched to a gene: 2. Germline V gene sequence: CDR1 KGHSH, CDR2 LQKENI. The full variable domain, its missing parts supplied by reference TRBV18 and TRBJ2-1, is NAGVMQNPRHLVRRRGQEARLRCSPMKGHSHVYWYRQLPEEGLKFMVYLQKENIIDESGMPKERFSAEFPKEGPSILRIQQVVRGDSAAYFCASSQGTGGYNEQFFGPGTRLTVL.

The CDR3 loop is CASSLAASSGEQFF. CDR3 sequence (DNA): TGTGCCAGCAGCCTAGCCGCTAGCTCTGGTGAGCAGTTCTTC. This chain connects TRBV9 to TRBJ2-1; D may be TRBD2 (5 bases). The CDR3 runs 14 residues. CDR1 is SGDLS and CDR2 is YYNGEE in the germline V gene. The V gene lost 4 bases and the J gene lost 9 bases, with 17 bases spanning the gap.

The J gene is TRBJ1-3, the V gene TRBV2; possible D gene TRBD1, 5 bases. V lost 2 bases, J lost 2 bases, and 10 bases lay in between. This CDR3 is built from 15 residues. Germline CDR1 reads SNHLY; CDR2 reads FYNNEI. The DNA of the CDR3 is TGTGCCAGCAGTGAAAGTACACAGGCTGGAAACACCATATATTTT. Translating it yields CASSESTQAGNTIYF.

J is TRBJ2-3 and V is TRBV9, with 9 bases matching TRBD1. Germline V gene lookup returns CDR1 SGDLS and CDR2 YYNGEE. With 0 bases clipped from V and 5 bases from J, the junction kept 7 bases outside the gene matches. The CDR3 spans 16 residues. The CDR3 is CASSVGGQGRVDTQYF. CDR3 nucleotides: TGTGCCAGCAGCGTAGGGGGACAGGGTCGAGTAGATACGCAGTATTTT.

This chain links TRBV4-1 with TRBJ2-2, with TRBD2 matching 13 bases. The CDR3 has 16 amino acids. The germline CDR1 and CDR2 sequences are MGHRA and YSYEKL. J gave up 7 bases and V 4 bases, and 6 bases lay outside the gene matches. CDR3 amino acids: CASSLGLAGIDGELFF. DNA of the CDR3: TGCGCCAGCAGCCTGGGACTAGCGGGAATAGACGGGGAGCTGTTTTTT.

The gene calls are TRBV6-1 and TRBJ1-2; D call uncertain. The V end was cut by 1 base, the J end by 8 bases, with 20 bases between. The CDR3 has 16 residues. Germline CDR1 is MNHNS and CDR2 is SASEGT. The CDR3 reads CASSEGEASLMRGYTF. The DNA for the CDR3 is TGTGCCAGCAGTGAAGGGGAGGCCTCCCTGATGCGAGGCTACACCTTC.

A few counts support this clone. CDR3 bases: TGCAGCGTTGAAGAACGACAACTCTATGGCTACACCTTC. It yields the protein CSVEERQLYGYTF. This chain uses TRBV29-1 with TRBJ1-2; no definite D call. Germline lookup yields CDR1 SQVTM and CDR2 ANQGSEA. This CDR3 region has 13 residues. Trimming removed 0 bases from V and 4 bases from J, with 9 bases in between.

V usage is TRBV15 and J usage is TRBJ2-1; D is possibly TRBD2 (6 bases). Between the trimmed V and J ends, which lost 5 bases and 1 base, there was a span of 15 bases. Germline-derived CDR1 and CDR2 are LNHNV and YYDKDF (reference sequence). There are 16 residues in the CDR3. The CDR3 sequence: CATSGGGTHSYNEQFF. CDR3 sequence (DNA): TGTGCCACCAGCGGTGGAGGGACTCATTCCTACAATGAGCAGTTCTTC.

The V gene is TRBV14, the J gene TRBJ2-7, with D possibly TRBD2 on 5 matching bases. The V end lost 3 bases, the J end lost 0 bases, and 18 bases lay between the germline ends. Germline V gene lookup returns CDR1 SGHDN and CDR2 FVKESK. This CDR3 contains 17 residues. The CDR3 reads CASSQSRGLASSYEQYF. CDR3 DNA sequence: TGTGCCAGCAGCCAGTCTCGTGGACTGGCAAGCTCCTACGAGCAGTACTTC.